One sample yielded the 2 T cell receptor beta chains listed below, sequenced in a study of beta chain features in type 1 diabetes. What was sequenced were expressed TCRB transcripts, since all of the isolated RNA had been reverse transcribed. The data were produced by immunoSEQ multiplex PCR, yet TCRdb's version contains in-frame clones alone and is incomplete. Of roughly 340,000 clones detected, over 10% appear once; the ten largest clones hold 0.008% to 0.011%. Their antigen targets remain unknown. Overall study results and limits: Among patients with Type 1 diabetes, TCRB CDR3s were moderately but significantly shorter in every one of the four CD4+ subsets.

Sequenced material: naive CD4+ T cells from blood. These receptors were taken from a woman in her late teens or twenties with type 1 diabetes.

The genes are TRBV7-2 and TRBJ2-5, with D unclear. The V gene lost 2 bases and the J gene lost 10 bases, with 8 bases spanning the gap. In germline, CDR1 is SGHTA, CDR2 FQGNSA. The CDR3 is made up of 11 amino acids. The CDR3 region is CASSLTERQYF. The CDR3 region has the DNA TGTGCCAGCAGCTTAACGGAGCGCCAGTACTTC.

This clone occurred a few times. The chain combines TRBV30 with TRBJ1-2; the D is unclear. CDR3 length: 11 residues. The germline CDR1 and CDR2 sequences are GTSNPN and SVGIG (reference sequence). Trimming removed 0 bases at V and 6 bases at J, with 5 bases between. In nucleotides, the CDR3 is TGTGCCTGGAGTGTAGCGGATGGCTACACCTTC. Amino acids: CAWSVADGYTF.